Presented here are 14 T cell receptor beta chains from one specimen sequenced in a study of shared clonotypes between healthy human individuals. Using immunoSEQ multiplex PCR, the repertoire was profiled, and TCRdb retains in-frame clones only, with some absent. This table holds about 480,000 clones, 79% found once. The sequenced sample consisted of PBMCs. The origin of the receptors is a woman aged 40 to 50 in good health. Some clones in this sample may be carry-over from other donors' samples.

This clone was recorded once. The chain uses TRBV28 and TRBJ2-7; D is undetermined. The CDR3 covers 12 residues. Germline values: CDR1 MDHEN, CDR2 SYDVKM. Trimming took off 4 bases at V and 1 base at J, with 5 bases between the two ends. CDR3 sequence (DNA): TGTGCCAGCAGTTATGGATCCTACGAGCAGTACTTC. Protein product: CASSYGSYEQYF.

V and J are TRBV10-3 and TRBJ1-1; TRBD1 matches 9 bases. The CDR3 sequence is 13 residues long. V shed 6 bases and J 7 bases; nucleotides not matched to a gene: 6. Germline CDR1 ENHRY, CDR2 SYGVKD. This CDR3 reads CAIRDRGRDEAFF. The CDR3, as DNA: TGTGCCATCAGGGACAGGGGAAGGGATGAAGCTTTCTTT.

The V and J genes are TRBV6-5 and TRBJ2-1; D unresolved. The V end was cut by 2 bases, the J end by 6 bases, with 14 bases between. The CDR3 runs 15 residues. The germline V gene has CDR1 MNHEY and CDR2 SVGAGI. CDR3 coding DNA: TGTGCCAGCAGTTACAGGTCGGCCCCCTTCAATGAGCAGTTCTTC. Protein: CASSYRSAPFNEQFF.

This clone was found a few times. The chain links TRBV6-1 to TRBJ2-3; the match to TRBD2 covers 8 bases. Germline values: CDR1 MNHNS, CDR2 SASEGT. V lost 5 bases and J lost 5; bases outside the gene matches: 6. The CDR3 has 14 amino acids. The CDR3 here is CASSSGLAVDTQYF. The CDR3 DNA reads TGTGCCAGCAGTAGCGGACTAGCAGTAGATACGCAGTATTTT.

This clone was counted once. The chain is built from TRBV2 and TRBJ1-3, with D perhaps TRBD1 (6 bases). The CDR3 is 14 residues long. Germline CDR1 SNHLY, CDR2 FYNNEI. V was clipped by 6 bases and J by 0 bases, with 9 bases between them. CDR3 in DNA: TGTGCCAGCAGCCAGGACAGCTCTGGAAACACCATATATTTT. Encoded protein: CASSQDSSGNTIYF.

As concerns this clone: A read error may produce the germline difference seen at one junction end. The chain carries TRBV7-9 and TRBJ1-2; D is unclear. This CDR3 contains 14 residues. Germline loops: CDR1 SEHNR, CDR2 FQNEAQ (reference sequence). The CDR3 nucleotides are TGTGCCAGCACCTTAAGTGGAGCTAACTATGGCTACACCTTC. This encodes CASTLSGANYGYTF.

V is TRBV30 and J is TRBJ2-5; 8 nucleotides match TRBD1. Germline CDR1 reads GTSNPN; CDR2 reads SVGIG (reference sequence). The ends lost 4 bases at V and 1 base at J; junction bases unmatched: 5. The CDR3 consists of 14 residues. The CDR3 DNA reads as TGTGCCTGGACTTCCAGGGGGCGCCAAGAGACCCAGTACTTC. Protein sequence: CAWTSRGRQETQYF.

The chain recombines TRBV19 with TRBJ2-7, with D possibly matching TRBD1 (6 bases). From germline, CDR1 is LNHDA and CDR2 SQIVND (reference sequence). The ends were cut back, 0 bases at V and 3 bases at J, with 21 bases in the middle. This CDR3 has 18 amino acids. The CDR3 region has the DNA TGTGCCAGTAGTATAGATCTGTTGGGGGCAGGGACCTTCTACGAGCAGTACTTC. The encoded protein is CASSIDLLGAGTFYEQYF.

This rearrangement joins TRBV10-3 to TRBJ2-7; TRBD1 matches 8 bases. CDR1 and CDR2 (germline): ENHRY, SYGVKD. CDR3 length: 18 amino acids. Germline trimming cut 0 bases from V and 3 bases from J; bases unmatched to any gene: 13. Written as DNA, the CDR3 is TGTGCCATCAGTGAGTCTTATGGGACAGGACAAAATTACTACGAGCAGTACTTC. Translation: CAISESYGTGQNYYEQYF.

The V gene is TRBV10-3, the J gene TRBJ2-3; no clear D. Trimming took 4 bases from V and 1 from J, leaving 6 bases between them. Germline assignment: CDR1 ENHRY and CDR2 SYGVKD. CDR3 length: 13 residues. CDR3 DNA: TGTGCCATCAGTGTTTTGGGCACAGATACGCAGTATTTT. Translated: CAISVLGTDTQYF.

V and J are TRBV18 and TRBJ1-2; no clear D gene. The CDR3 runs to 14 residues. Germline V gives CDR1 KGHSH, CDR2 LQKENI. The V end was cut by 2 bases, the J end by 0 bases, with 7 bases between. In DNA, the CDR3 is TGTGCCAGCTCACCAAATCTAGCTAACTATGGCTACACCTTC. It encodes CASSPNLANYGYTF.

The count of this clone is one. Other DNA sequences from this sample encode an identical CDR3 as well. The chain is built from TRBV5-1 and TRBJ2-7; 8 bases are a match to TRBD2. From germline, CDR1 is SGHRS and CDR2 YFSETQ. The CDR3 loop spans 15 amino acids. J gave up 1 base and V 1 base, and 4 bases lay outside the gene matches. The CDR3 region is CASSLSSGSSYEQYF. DNA of the CDR3: TGCGCCAGCAGCTTGAGCAGCGGGAGTTCCTACGAGCAGTACTTC.

This clone was detected only once. The chain is built from TRBV5-4 and TRBJ2-5; D may be TRBD1 or TRBD2 (5 bases each). Germline loops: CDR1 SGHNT, CDR2 YYREEE (reference sequence). This CDR3 region has 14 residues. V gave up 0 bases and J gave up 4 bases, with 10 bases separating them. This CDR3 is CASSLGFGTETQYF. As DNA, the CDR3 is TGTGCCAGCAGCTTGGGTTTCGGGACAGAGACCCAGTACTTC.

The CDR3: CASSLEQGIGEQFF. The CDR3 region has the DNA TGTGCCAGCAGTTTAGAACAGGGGATAGGGGAGCAGTTCTTC. The chain uses TRBV27 and TRBJ2-1; 7 bases are shared with TRBD1. The CDR3 is 14 residues long. Per germline, CDR1 MNHEY and CDR2 SMNVEV (reference sequence). V shed 2 bases and J 10 bases; nucleotides not matched to a gene: 8.